Listed below are T cell receptor beta chains from one sample, sequenced in a study of control samples from healthy donors and cancer patients. The repertoire was sequenced with immunoSEQ multiplex PCR; TCRdb's copy has only in-frame clones and lacks some. Of some 200,000 clones in the sample, around 94% were seen once. The sequencing input was blood. These receptors all stem from a man in his fifties or sixties in good health. The CDR3 runs from the conserved cysteine through the conserved F or W. Clone sizes are given selectively: once, few, many, or a class where the clone is expanded.

V gene	J gene	clone size	CDR3 protein
TRBV28	TRBJ2-1	-	CASSLLRTSGHNEQFF
TRBV11-3	TRBJ1-1	-	CASSLNSVNTEAFF
TRBV6-4	TRBJ1-2	-	CASSRDRTADYGYTF
TRBV7-9	TRBJ2-7	-	CASSLGGAPHEQYF
TRBV6-2/TRBV6-3	TRBJ2-3	-	CASSARTDTQYF
TRBV7-5	TRBJ2-1	-	CVRSSKLGEQFF
TRBV7-9	TRBJ1-3	-	CASSLGGQRNTIYF
TRBV13	TRBJ1-4	-	CASSGRKETNEKLFF
TRBV7-6	TRBJ2-3	-	CASSLEVGDTQYF
TRBV5-1	TRBJ1-2	-	CASSFGQGRYGYTF
TRBV28	TRBJ2-7	-	CASSLLSPGQGFYEQYF
TRBV5-1	TRBJ1-2	few	CASSLETLGDYGYTF
TRBV28	TRBJ1-2	once	CASTTGSEYGYTF
TRBV2	TRBJ1-4	-	CASRDYVDEKLFF
TRBV4-2	TRBJ2-1	-	CASSQIGRASSYNEQFF
TRBV4-3	TRBJ2-5	-	CASSPRDRDLETQYF
TRBV12-5	TRBJ1-5	once	CASGLNLQGQPQHF
TRBV6-5	TRBJ2-3	-	CASSYGVFTDTQYF
TRBV18	TRBJ2-4	-	CASSPGTLAKNIQYF
TRBV9	TRBJ2-3	-	CASSVAFTRADTQYF
TRBV5-6	TRBJ1-2	-	CASSFFAYGYTF
TRBV5-6	TRBJ2-2	-	CASSGMAGQYTGELFF
TRBV10-3	TRBJ2-7	-	CAITQTGLRYEQYF
TRBV28	TRBJ1-1	-	CASSLPGQGRTEAFF
TRBV20-1	TRBJ1-1	-	CSARGNTEAFF
TRBV27	TRBJ2-7	-	CASSYTQGPDYEQYF
TRBV2	TRBJ1-2	-	CASRGDSSTGYTF
TRBV5-1	TRBJ1-6	-	CASRAAQGGDSPLHF
TRBV21-1	TRBJ2-3	-	CASSPKENGTDTQYF
TRBV5-1	TRBJ1-4	-	CASSLAGAGNEKLFF
TRBV5-1	TRBJ2-5	once	CASSLRVQARETQYF
TRBV2	TRBJ2-2	once	CASSETPTGGELFF
TRBV4-3	TRBJ2-7	-	CASSQQGQGFYEQYF
TRBV5-8	TRBJ2-2	-	CARLKGLGLSGELFF
TRBV27	TRBJ1-4	-	CASRPGGLNEKLFF
TRBV5-1	TRBJ2-3	-	CASSPGTADTQYF
TRBV5-6	TRBJ2-1	-	CASSRGDNEQFF
TRBV2	TRBJ2-3	-	CASSDRGGGDTQYF
TRBV11-3	TRBJ1-1	-	CASSLDSRGQGEAFF
TRBV7-8	TRBJ2-2	-	CASSPQLELFF
TRBV7-9	TRBJ1-6	-	CASSPLGDSPLHF
TRBV5-1	TRBJ1-4	-	CASTSQGGTNEKLFF
TRBV3-1/TRBV3-2	TRBJ2-1	-	CASSQGLAGYEQFF
TRBV7-6	TRBJ1-4	-	CASSLTLSEKLFF
TRBV9	TRBJ2-5	-	CASSPQTRGTQYF
TRBV5-1	TRBJ2-1	-	CASSRDRSSYNEQFF
TRBV5-1	TRBJ2-2	few	CASSLQTGVAGELFF
TRBV30	TRBJ1-2	-	CAWLHYYLNGGYTF
TRBV19	TRBJ1-2	-	CASSSGALPSYGYTF
TRBV19	TRBJ1-1	-	CASSMRRTEAFF
TRBV30	TRBJ2-5	-	CAWMDREETQYF
TRBV5-5	TRBJ1-1	-	CASSSQGIMNTEAFF
TRBV12-3/TRBV12-4	TRBJ2-7	-	CASSLAAYEQYF
TRBV6-6	TRBJ1-2	-	CASHGGASGYTF